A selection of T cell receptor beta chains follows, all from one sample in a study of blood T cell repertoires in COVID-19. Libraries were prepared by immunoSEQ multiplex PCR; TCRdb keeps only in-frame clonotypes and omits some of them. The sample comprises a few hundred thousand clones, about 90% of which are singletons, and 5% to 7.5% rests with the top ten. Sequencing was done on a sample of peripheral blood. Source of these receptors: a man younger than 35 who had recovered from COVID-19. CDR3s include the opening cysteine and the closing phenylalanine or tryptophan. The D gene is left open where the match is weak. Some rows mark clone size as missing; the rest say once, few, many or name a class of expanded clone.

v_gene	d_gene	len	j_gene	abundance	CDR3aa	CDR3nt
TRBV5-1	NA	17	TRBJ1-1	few	CASSPRENRVTNTEAFF	TGCGCCAGCAGCCCGCGTGAAAACAGGGTAACGAACACTGAAGCTTTCTTT
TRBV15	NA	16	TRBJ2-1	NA	CATSRDRGRIYNEQFF	TGTGCCACCAGCAGAGATCGCGGCAGAATTTACAATGAGCAGTTCTTC
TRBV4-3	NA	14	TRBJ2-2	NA	CASSQVPRAGELFF	TGCGCCAGCAGCCAAGTTCCGCGGGCCGGGGAGCTGTTTTTT
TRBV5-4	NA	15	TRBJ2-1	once	CASRGGRQGYNEQFF	TGTGCCAGCAGAGGAGGGAGGCAAGGCTACAATGAGCAGTTCTTC
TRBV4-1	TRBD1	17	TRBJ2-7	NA	CASSLTTSQGAIYEQYF	TGCGCCAGCAGCCTGACGACCTCACAGGGGGCAATCTACGAGCAGTACTTC
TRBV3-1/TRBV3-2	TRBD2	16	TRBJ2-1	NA	CASSQDGIAGSDEQFF	TGTGCCAGCAGCCAAGATGGGATAGCGGGCTCAGATGAGCAGTTCTTC
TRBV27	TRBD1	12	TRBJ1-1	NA	CASSFLQGEAFF	TGTGCCAGCAGTTTTTTACAGGGGGAAGCTTTCTTT
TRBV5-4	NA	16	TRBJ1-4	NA	CASSSGGTQGLVKLFF	TGTGCCAGCAGTTCGGGGGGGACTCAGGGATTGGTAAAACTGTTTTTT
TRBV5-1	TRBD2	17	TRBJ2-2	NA	CASSHRLAGSNTGELFF	TGCGCCAGCAGCCACAGACTAGCGGGTTCGAACACCGGGGAGCTGTTTTTT
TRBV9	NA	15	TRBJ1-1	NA	CASSALHLGGSEAFF	TGTGCCAGCAGCGCCCTTCACCTGGGGGGATCCGAAGCTTTCTTT
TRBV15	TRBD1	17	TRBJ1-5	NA	CATSDYTQGVGNQPQHF	TGTGCCACCAGCGACTACACACAGGGGGTCGGCAATCAGCCCCAGCATTTT
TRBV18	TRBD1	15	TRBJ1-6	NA	CASSPFGQENSPLHF	TGTGCCAGCTCACCGTTCGGACAGGAAAATTCACCCCTCCACTTT
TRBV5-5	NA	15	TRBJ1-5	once	CASSLDGEDNQPQHF	TGTGCCAGCAGCTTGGACGGTGAGGATAATCAGCCCCAGCATTTT
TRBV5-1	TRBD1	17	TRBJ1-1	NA	CASSRSTPQGAKTEAFF	TGCGCCAGCAGCCGATCCACTCCACAGGGGGCTAAGACTGAAGCTTTCTTT
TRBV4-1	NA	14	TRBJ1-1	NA	CASSPLTSGTEAFF	TGCGCCAGCAGCCCCCTCACCTCGGGGACTGAAGCTTTCTTT
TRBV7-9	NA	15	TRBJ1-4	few	CASSRPQGRREKLFF	TGTGCCAGCAGCCGTCCCCAGGGCAGGCGGGAAAAACTGTTTTTT
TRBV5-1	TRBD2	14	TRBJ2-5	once	CASSPGGGEETQYF	TGCGCCAGCAGCCCGGGGGGAGGCGAAGAGACCCAGTACTTC
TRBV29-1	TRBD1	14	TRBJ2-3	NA	CSVDRDRESDTQYF	TGCAGCGTTGATCGGGACAGGGAATCAGATACGCAGTATTTT
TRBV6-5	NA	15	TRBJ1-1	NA	CASSYSPAGNTEAFF	TGTGCCAGCAGTTACTCTCCGGCAGGGAACACTGAAGCTTTCTTT
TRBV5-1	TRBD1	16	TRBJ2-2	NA	CASSSGQGANTGELFF	TGCGCCAGCAGCTCCGGACAGGGCGCGAACACCGGGGAGCTGTTTTTT
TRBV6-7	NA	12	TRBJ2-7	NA	CASSRTYCEQYF	TGTGCCAGCAGCCGCACCTATTGCGAGCAGTACTTC
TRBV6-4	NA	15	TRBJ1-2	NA	CASSDEDSDYCGYTF	TGTGCCAGCAGTGACGAGGACAGTGATTACTGTGGCTACACCTTC
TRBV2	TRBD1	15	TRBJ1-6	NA	CASSDNRGTHSPLHF	TGTGCCAGCAGCGATAACAGGGGAACCCATTCACCCCTCCACTTT
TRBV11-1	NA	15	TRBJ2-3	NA	CASSPPGGMADTQYF	TGTGCCAGCAGTCCGCCGGGGGGCATGGCAGATACGCAGTATTTT
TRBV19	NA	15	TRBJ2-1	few	CASSISAGTYNEQFF	TGTGCCAGTAGTATCTCGGCAGGCACCTACAATGAGCAGTTCTTC
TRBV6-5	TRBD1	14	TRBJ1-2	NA	CASSYGQGTSGYTF	TGTGCCAGCAGTTACGGACAGGGGACGAGTGGCTACACCTTC
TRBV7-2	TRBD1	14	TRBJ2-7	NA	CASSARQGSRGQYF	TGTGCCAGCAGCGCCCGACAGGGCTCCCGGGGGCAGTACTTC
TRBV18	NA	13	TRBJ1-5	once	CASSPHFNQPQHF	TGTGCCAGCTCACCTCACTTCAATCAGCCCCAGCATTTT
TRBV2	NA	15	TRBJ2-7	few	CASSEAPDRFYEQYF	TGTGCCAGCAGTGAAGCTCCGGACAGATTCTACGAGCAGTACTTC
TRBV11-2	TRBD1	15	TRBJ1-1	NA	CASSFVGAGGTEAFF	TGTGCCAGCAGCTTTGTGGGGGCAGGGGGAACTGAAGCTTTCTTT
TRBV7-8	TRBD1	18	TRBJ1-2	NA	CASSLVPGQALTMNGYTF	TGTGCCAGCAGCTTAGTCCCGGGACAGGCTTTGACCATGAATGGCTACACCTTC
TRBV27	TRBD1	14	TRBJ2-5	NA	CASSPGTVEETQYF	TGTGCCAGCAGCCCCGGGACAGTTGAAGAGACCCAGTACTTC
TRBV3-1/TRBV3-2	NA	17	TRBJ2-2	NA	CASSPLGSSGNTGELFF	TGTGCCAGCAGCCCCCTGGGGAGTAGCGGGAACACCGGGGAGCTGTTTTTT
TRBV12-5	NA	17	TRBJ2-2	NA	CASGPPRDSIGGGELFF	TGTGCTAGTGGTCCCCCTAGAGACTCGATCGGGGGCGGGGAGCTGTTTTTT
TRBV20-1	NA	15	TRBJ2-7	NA	CSASGLNARGDEQYF	TGCAGTGCTAGTGGGTTAAATGCCCGCGGGGACGAGCAGTACTTC
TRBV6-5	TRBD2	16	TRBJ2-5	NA	CASSYTSSGGGETQYF	TGTGCCAGCAGTTACACGTCTAGCGGGGGTGGGGAGACCCAGTACTTC
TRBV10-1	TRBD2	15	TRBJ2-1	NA	CASSDLGTTYNEQFF	TGCGCCAGCAGTGACCTCGGGACTACCTACAATGAGCAGTTCTTC
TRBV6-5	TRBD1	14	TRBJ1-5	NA	CASRPMTGGQPQHF	TGTGCCAGCAGGCCGATGACAGGGGGTCAGCCCCAGCATTTT
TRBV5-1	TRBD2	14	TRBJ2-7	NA	CASSLTREGYEQYF	TGCGCCAGCAGCTTGACGCGGGAGGGGTACGAGCAGTACTTC
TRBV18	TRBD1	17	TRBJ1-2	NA	CASSPLTSGTGGSGYTF	TGTGCCAGCTCACCCCTGACGTCCGGGACAGGGGGCTCTGGCTACACCTTC
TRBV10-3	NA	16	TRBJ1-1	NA	CAISEYIDPGNTEAFF	TGTGCCATCAGTGAGTACATCGACCCGGGGAACACTGAAGCTTTCTTT
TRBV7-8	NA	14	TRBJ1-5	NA	CASSWEGGNQPQHF	TGTGCCAGCAGCTGGGAGGGAGGCAATCAGCCCCAGCATTTT
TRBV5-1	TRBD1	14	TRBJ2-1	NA	CASSGTGGYNEQFF	TGCGCCAGCAGCGGGACAGGGGGCTACAATGAGCAGTTCTTC
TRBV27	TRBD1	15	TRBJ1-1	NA	CASSENRGRYTEAFF	TGTGCCAGCAGCGAGAACAGGGGGAGGTACACTGAAGCTTTCTTT
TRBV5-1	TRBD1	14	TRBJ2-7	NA	CASSLRQGADEQYF	TGCGCCAGCAGCTTGAGACAGGGGGCAGACGAGCAGTACTTC
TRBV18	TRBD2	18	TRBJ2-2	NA	CASSPRSGLAANTGELFF	TGTGCCAGCTCACCTCGCTCCGGCCTAGCGGCCAACACCGGGGAGCTGTTTTTT
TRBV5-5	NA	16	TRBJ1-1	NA	CASSLGQSRASTEAFF	TGTGCCAGCAGCTTGGGTCAATCGCGGGCGAGCACTGAAGCTTTCTTT
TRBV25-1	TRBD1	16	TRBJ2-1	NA	CASSGRTGSSYNEQFF	TGTGCCAGCAGTGGTCGGACAGGGAGCTCCTACAATGAGCAGTTCTTC
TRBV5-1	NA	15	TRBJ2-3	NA	CASSLGVDSRDTQYF	TGCGCCAGCAGCTTGGGCGTGGACTCCAGAGATACGCAGTATTTT
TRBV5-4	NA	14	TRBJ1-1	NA	CASSLGLTNTEAFF	TGTGCCAGCAGCTTGGGACTTACGAACACTGAAGCTTTCTTT
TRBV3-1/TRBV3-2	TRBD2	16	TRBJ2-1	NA	CASSQEREGPYNEQFF	TGTGCCAGCAGCCAAGAGCGGGAGGGCCCGTACAATGAGCAGTTCTTC
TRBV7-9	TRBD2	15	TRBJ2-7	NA	CASSPRVGGSLEQYF	TGTGCCAGCAGCCCAAGGGTCGGGGGGTCACTGGAGCAGTACTTC
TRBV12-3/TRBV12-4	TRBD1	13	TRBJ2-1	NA	CASSGTGNNEQFF	TGTGCCAGCAGCGGGACAGGGAACAATGAGCAGTTCTTC